The clone carrying this T cell receptor beta chain was seen more than once but under ten times. The antigen is not known. The source of the sample is a study of vaccination and CD4 T cells after COVID-19. Looking at the study overall: Convalescent donors totaled six males and four females, including two who were Hispanic. The stimulating agents, overlapping spike peptides, came from SARS-CoV-2, HCoV-NL63, HCoV-OC43 and HCoV-229E.

Study results and caveats: Convalescent patients gained a median about 85% of their reactive clones only post-vaccination.

Germline values: CDR1 SGHVS, CDR2 FNYEAQ. CDR3 length equals 16 residues. V was pared by 5 bases and J by 7 bases, with 22 bases between. Time point meaning: late sampling 161 to 241 days after vaccination in a few convalescent patients. As for treatment: 10-day PBMC culture with coronavirus spike peptide pools or control peptides (ViraFEST assay). Sequenced with the Oncomine TCR Beta short-read assay was DNA taken from cultured CD4+ T cells. Someone extracted genomic DNA from cultured CD4+ T cells. TCRdb fed the PCR reads into MiXCR, producing one record per CDR3 protein. The sample includes around 20,000 distinct CDR3 sequences, less than 35% seen only once; the top ten take roughly 2.5%.

This chain joins TRBV7-6 and TRBJ2-3; D is perhaps TRBD2 (6 bases). Sequenced here: CD4+ T cells from blood, cultured in vitro, sampled about 7 months after SARS-CoV-2 vaccination. This TCR was recovered from a human donor who had recovered from COVID-19. CDR3 sequence reads: CASSPAASARGNTQYF. The CDR3 DNA reads as TGTGCCAGCAGCCCAGCAGCTAGCGCCCGAGGTAATACGCAGTATTTT.